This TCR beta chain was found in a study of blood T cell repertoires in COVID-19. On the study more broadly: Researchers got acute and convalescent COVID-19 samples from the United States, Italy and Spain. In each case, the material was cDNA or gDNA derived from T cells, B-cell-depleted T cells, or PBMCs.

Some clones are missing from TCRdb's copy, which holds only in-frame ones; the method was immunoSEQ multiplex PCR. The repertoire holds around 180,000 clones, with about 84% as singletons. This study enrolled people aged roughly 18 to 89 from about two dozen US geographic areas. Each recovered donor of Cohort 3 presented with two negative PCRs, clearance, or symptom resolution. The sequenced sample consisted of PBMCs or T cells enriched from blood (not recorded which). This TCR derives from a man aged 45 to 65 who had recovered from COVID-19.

CDR3 DNA sequence: TGTGCCAGCAGTTTCCGGGGGGGTCCAGGGGAGACCCAGTACTTC. Encoded protein: CASSFRGGPGETQYF. The V call is TRBV27, the J call TRBJ2-5; TRBD2 agrees at 8 bases. The CDR3 spans 15 residues. J lost 5 bases, V lost 3 bases, and 8 bases had no gene match. CDR1 MNHEY and CDR2 SMNVEV come from the germline V gene (reference sequence).